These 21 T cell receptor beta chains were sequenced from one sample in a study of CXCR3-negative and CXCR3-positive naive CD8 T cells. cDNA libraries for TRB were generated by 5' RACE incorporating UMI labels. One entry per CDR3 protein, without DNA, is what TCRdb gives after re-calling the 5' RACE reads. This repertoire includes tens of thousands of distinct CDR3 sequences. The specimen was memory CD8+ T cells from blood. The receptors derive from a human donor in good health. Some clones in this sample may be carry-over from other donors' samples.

CDR3 loop: CSVERSVPYEQYF. The chain couples TRBV29-1 to TRBJ2-7; TCRdb names TRBD1, which stays unverified in the absence of DNA. CDR3 length: 13 amino acids. CDR1 is SQVTM, CDR2 ANQGSEA, per germline.

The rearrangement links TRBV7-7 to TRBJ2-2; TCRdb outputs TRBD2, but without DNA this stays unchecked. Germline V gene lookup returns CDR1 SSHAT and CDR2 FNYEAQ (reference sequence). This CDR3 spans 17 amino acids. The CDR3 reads CASSQYSPPGRAGELFF.

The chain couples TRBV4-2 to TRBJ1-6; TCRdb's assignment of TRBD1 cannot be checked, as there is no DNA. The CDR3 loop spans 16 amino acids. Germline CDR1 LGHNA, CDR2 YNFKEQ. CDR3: CASSQVQGADNSPLHF.

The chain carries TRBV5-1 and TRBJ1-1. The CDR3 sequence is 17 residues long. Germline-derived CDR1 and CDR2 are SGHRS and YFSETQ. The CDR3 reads CASSLGPSLTVNTEAFF.

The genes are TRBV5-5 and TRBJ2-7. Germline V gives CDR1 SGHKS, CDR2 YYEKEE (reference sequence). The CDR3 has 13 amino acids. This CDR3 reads CASSWGVSYEQYF.

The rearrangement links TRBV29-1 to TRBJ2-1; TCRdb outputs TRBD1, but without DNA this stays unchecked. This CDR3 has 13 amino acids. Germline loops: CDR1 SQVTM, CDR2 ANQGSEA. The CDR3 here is CSVEVDRYNEQFF.

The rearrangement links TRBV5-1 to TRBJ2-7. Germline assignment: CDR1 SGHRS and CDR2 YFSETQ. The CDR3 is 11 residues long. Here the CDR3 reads CASSDLNEQYF.

The CDR3 sequence: CASSSLDEQFF. This sequence joins TRBV6-5 and TRBJ2-1. CDR3 length: 11 amino acids. Germline loops: CDR1 MNHEY, CDR2 SVGAGI.

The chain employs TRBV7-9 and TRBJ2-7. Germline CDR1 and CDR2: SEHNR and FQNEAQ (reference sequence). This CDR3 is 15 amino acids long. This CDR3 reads CASSPRVGTAYEQYF.

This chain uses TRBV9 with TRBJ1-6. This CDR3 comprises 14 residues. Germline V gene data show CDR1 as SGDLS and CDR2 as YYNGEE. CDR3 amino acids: CASSVATYNSPLHF.

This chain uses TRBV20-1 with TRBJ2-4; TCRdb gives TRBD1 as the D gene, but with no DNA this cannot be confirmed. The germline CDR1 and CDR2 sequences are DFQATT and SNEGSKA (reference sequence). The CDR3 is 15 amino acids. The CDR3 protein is CSARVVGTVENIQYF.

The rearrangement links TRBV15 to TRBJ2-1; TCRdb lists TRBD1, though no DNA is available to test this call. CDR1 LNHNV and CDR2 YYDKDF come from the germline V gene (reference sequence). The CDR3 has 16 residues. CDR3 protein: CATSRERTGGLDEQFF.

CDR3 sequence reads: CASSAAGGSYNEQFF. This chain links TRBV6-1 with TRBJ2-1. This CDR3 comprises 15 residues. Germline-derived CDR1 and CDR2 are MNHNS and SASEGT.

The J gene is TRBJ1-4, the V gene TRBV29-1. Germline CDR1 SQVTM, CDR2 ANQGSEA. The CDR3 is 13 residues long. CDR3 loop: CSALPTTNEKLFF.

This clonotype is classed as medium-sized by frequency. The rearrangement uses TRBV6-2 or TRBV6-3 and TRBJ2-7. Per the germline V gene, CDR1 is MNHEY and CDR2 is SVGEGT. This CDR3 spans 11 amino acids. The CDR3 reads CASSASYEQYF.

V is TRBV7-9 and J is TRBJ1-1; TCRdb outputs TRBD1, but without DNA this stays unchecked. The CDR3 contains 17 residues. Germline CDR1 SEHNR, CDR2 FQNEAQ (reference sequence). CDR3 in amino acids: CASSPPGASFLITEAFF.

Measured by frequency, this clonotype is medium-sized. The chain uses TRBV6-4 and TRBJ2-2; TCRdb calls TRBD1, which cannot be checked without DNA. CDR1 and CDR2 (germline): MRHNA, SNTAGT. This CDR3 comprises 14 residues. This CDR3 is CASSESTGSGELFF.

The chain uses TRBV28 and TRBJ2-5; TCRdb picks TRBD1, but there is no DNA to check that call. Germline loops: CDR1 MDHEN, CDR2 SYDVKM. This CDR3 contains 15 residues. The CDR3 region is CASSPLGQIQETQYF.

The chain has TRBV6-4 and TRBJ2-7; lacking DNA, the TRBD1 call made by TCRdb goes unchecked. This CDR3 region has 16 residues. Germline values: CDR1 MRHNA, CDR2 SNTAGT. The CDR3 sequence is CASSDNAGALPYEQYF.

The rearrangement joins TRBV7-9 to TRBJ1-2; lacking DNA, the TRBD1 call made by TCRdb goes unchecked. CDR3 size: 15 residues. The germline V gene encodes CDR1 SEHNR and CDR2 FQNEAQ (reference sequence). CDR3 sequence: CASSLADGTGYGYTF.

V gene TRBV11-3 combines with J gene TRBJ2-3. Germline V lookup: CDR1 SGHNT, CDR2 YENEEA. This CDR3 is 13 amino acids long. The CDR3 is CASSLDLSDTQYF.